The present T cell receptor (beta chain) was sequenced within a study of blood T cells in healthy people across ages. This clonotype was counted a few times. Sample-barcoded 5' priming and a J-beta primer mix drove a second PCR of roughly 6 to 12 cycles. TCRdb re-analysed the 5' RACE reads in MiXCR, keeping a single row per CDR3 protein. Here the sample spans roughly 790,000 distinct CDR3 sequences, 40% to 45% being singletons. The trim removed 5 bases at V and 7 bases at J, leaving 13 bases unmatched. The CDR3 is 15 residues long. CDR1 SGHTA and CDR2 FQGNSA come from the germline V gene. The chain is built from TRBV7-2 and TRBJ2-7; TRBD1 matches 8 bases. The TCR was taken from a woman aged 60 to 75 in good health. Sequencing was performed on blood. DNA for the CDR3: TGTGCCAGCAGCCTCGGACAGGGACCCTACAATGAGCAGTACTTC. This encodes CASSLGQGPYNEQYF.